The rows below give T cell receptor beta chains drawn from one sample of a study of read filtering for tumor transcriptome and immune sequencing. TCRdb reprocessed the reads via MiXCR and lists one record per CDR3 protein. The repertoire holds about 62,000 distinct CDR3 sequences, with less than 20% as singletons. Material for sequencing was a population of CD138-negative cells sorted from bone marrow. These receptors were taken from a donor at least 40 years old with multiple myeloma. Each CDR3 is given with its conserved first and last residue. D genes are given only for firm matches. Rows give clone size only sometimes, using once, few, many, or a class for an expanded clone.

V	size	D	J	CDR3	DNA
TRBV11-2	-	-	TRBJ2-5	CASSSGAGVNQETQYF	TGTGCCAGCAGCTCTGGGGCAGGGGTCAACCAAGAGACCCAGTACTTC
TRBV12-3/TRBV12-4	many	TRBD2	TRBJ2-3	CASSTRTSGGSDTQYF	TGTGCCAGCAGTACACGGACTAGCGGGGGAAGTGATACGCAGTATTTT
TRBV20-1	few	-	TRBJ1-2	CSAAGAGYTF	TGCAGTGCAGCGGGGGCTGGCTACACCTTC
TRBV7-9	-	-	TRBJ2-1	CASSSPSGWAAGYEQFF	TGTGCCAGCAGCTCCCCCAGCGGGTGGGCCGCGGGGTATGAGCAGTTCTTC
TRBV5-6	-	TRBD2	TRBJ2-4	CASSSGLAENIQYF	TGTGCCAGCAGCTCGGGACTAGCGGAAAACATTCAGTACTTC
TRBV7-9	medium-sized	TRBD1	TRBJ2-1	CASSRGQYNEQFF	TGTGCCAGCAGCCGGGGACAGTACAATGAGCAGTTCTTC
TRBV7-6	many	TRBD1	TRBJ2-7	CASSLRDRNYEQYF	TGTGCCAGCAGCCTACGGGACAGAAACTACGAGCAGTACTTC
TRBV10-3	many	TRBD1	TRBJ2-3	CAISPTGGGTDTQYF	TGTGCCATCAGCCCGACAGGGGGTGGCACAGATACGCAGTATTTT
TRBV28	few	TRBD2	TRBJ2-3	CASSPGLAGGLRTDTQYF	TGTGCCAGCAGTCCCGGACTAGCGGGGGGGCTCAGGACAGATACGCAGTATTTT
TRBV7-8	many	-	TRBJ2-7	CASSPGAYEQYF	TGTGCCAGCAGCCCCGGGGCCTACGAGCAGTACTTC
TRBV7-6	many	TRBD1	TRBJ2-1	CASSLAGGAYNEQFF	TGTGCCAGCAGCTTAGCAGGGGGCGCCTACAATGAGCAGTTCTTC
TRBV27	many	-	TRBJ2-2	CASSFPTGTGELFF	TGTGCCAGCAGTTTCCCGACAGGAACCGGGGAGCTGTTTTTT
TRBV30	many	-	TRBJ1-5	CAWSGQYSNQPQHF	TGTGCCTGGAGTGGACAGTATAGCAATCAGCCCCAGCATTTT
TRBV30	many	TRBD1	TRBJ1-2	CAWRRTGGYGYTF	TGTGCCTGGAGGAGGACAGGGGGCTATGGCTACACCTTC
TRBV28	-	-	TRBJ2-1	CASRTTVCEQFF	TGTGCCAGCAGGACCACAGTCTGTGAGCAGTTCTTC
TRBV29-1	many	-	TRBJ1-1	CSVDWASNTEAFF	TGCAGCGTTGATTGGGCATCGAACACTGAAGCTTTCTTT
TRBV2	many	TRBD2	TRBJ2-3	CASSEFAGGGGTQYF	TGTGCCAGCAGTGAATTCGCGGGAGGGGGAGGTACGCAGTATTTT
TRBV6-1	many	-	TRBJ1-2	CASSLEGQYGYTF	TGTGCCAGCAGCCTAGAAGGACAGTATGGCTACACCTTC
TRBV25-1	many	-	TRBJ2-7	CASSSEGYEQYF	TGTGCCAGCAGTTCAGAGGGTTACGAGCAGTACTTC
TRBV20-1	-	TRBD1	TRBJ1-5	CSARTTGGGDQPQHF	TGCAGTGCTCGAACGACCGGAGGGGGCGATCAGCCCCAGCATTTT
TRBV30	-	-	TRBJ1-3	CAWTYTENTIYF	TGTGCCTGGACATATACTGAAAACACCATATATTTT
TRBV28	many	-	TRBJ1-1	CASSLTNTEAFF	TGTGCCAGCAGTTTAACGAACACTGAAGCTTTCTTT
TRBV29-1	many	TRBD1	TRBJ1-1	CSVNRGLVNTEAFF	TGCAGCGTTAACAGGGGGTTGGTGAACACTGAAGCTTTCTTT
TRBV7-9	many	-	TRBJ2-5	CASRRLNGETQYF	TGTGCCAGCCGCCGACTGAACGGAGAGACCCAGTACTTC
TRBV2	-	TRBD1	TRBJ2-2	CASTRDRILNTGELFF	TGTGCCAGCACCCGGGACAGGATCCTGAACACCGGGGAGCTGTTTTTT
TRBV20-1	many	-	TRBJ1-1	CSAFAGADTEAFF	TGCAGTGCTTTCGCGGGGGCAGATACTGAAGCTTTCTTT
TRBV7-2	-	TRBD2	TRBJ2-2	CASSLRIWGSGELSF	TGTGCCAGCAGCTTAAGAATCTGGGGAAGCGGGGAGCTGTCTTTC
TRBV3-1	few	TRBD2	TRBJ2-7	CASQRGDSYEQYF	TGTGCCAGCCAGCGGGGGGACTCCTACGAGCAGTACTTC
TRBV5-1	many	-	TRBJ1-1	CASSTEIAGHTEAFF	TGCGCCAGCAGCACAGAGATCGCAGGGCACACTGAAGCTTTCTTT
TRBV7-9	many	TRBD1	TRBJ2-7	CASSPRTGVIYEQYF	TGTGCCAGCAGCCCACGGACAGGGGTCATCTACGAGCAGTACTTC
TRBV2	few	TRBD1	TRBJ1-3	CASSSGQGVGNTIYF	TGTGCCAGCAGTTCAGGACAGGGAGTAGGAAACACCATATATTTT